The next 17 T cell receptor beta chains were all read from a single sample in a study of OX40 agonist ivuxolimab in advanced cancers. The assay was immunoSEQ multiplex PCR, and TCRdb's table has in-frame clones only and misses some. The table shows approximately 35,000 clones, with approximately 79% occurring only once. The sample here was CD4+ or CD8+ T cells sorted from blood, taken in a trial of the OX40 agonist ivuxolimab. The receptor source for this set is an adult with an advanced solid tumor such as melanoma, head and neck, liver or kidney cancer.

This chain connects TRBV5-5 to TRBJ1-2; 9 positions match TRBD1. After removal of 1 base from V and 8 bases from J, the junction contained 15 bases not matched to a gene. The CDR3 covers 17 residues. Germline CDR1 reads SGHKS; CDR2 reads YYEKEE (reference sequence). In DNA, the CDR3 is TGTGCCAGCAGCTTGCTTCTACGGACAGGGGTTGAAAGAGGCTACACCTTC. Translation: CASSLLLRTGVERGYTF.

J is TRBJ2-7 and V is TRBV27, with D tentatively TRBD1 (6 bases). CDR1 MNHEY and CDR2 SMNVEV come from the germline V gene (reference sequence). V was pared by 7 bases and J by 6 bases, with 10 bases between. The CDR3 contains 11 residues. CDR3: CASTRGREQYF. Here the CDR3 DNA reads TGTGCCAGCACCAGGGGACGCGAGCAGTACTTC.

CDR3 sequence reads: CASSYGQANVYEQYF. Written as DNA, the CDR3 is TGTGCCAGCAGTTATGGACAGGCTAATGTCTACGAGCAGTACTTC. This chain links TRBV6-5 with TRBJ2-7; TRBD1 matches at 7 bases. Germline loops: CDR1 MNHEY, CDR2 SVGAGI. V trimming: 3 bases; J trimming: 3 bases; junction bases outside the gene matches: 8. This CDR3 comprises 15 residues.

This chain connects TRBV18 to TRBJ1-1; 10 bases line up with TRBD1. Per germline, CDR1 KGHSH and CDR2 LQKENI. The length of the CDR3 is 14 residues. The J segment lost 4 bases and the V segment lost 7 bases, leaving 6 bases of the junction unmatched. As DNA, the CDR3 is TGTGCCAGCTTAATGGACAGGGGGGGCACTGAAGCTTTCTTT. It yields the protein CASLMDRGGTEAFF.

This clone appeared a single time. The CDR3 sequence is CASSSLAGGTYEQYF. The DNA for the CDR3 is TGTGCCAGCAGCTCACTAGCGGGGGGTACCTACGAGCAGTACTTC. V and J are TRBV7-2 and TRBJ2-7, with 12 positions matching TRBD2. V was clipped by 4 bases and J by 2 bases; unmatched bases: 3. This CDR3 spans 15 amino acids. Germline values: CDR1 SGHTA, CDR2 FQGNSA.

The rearrangement links TRBV19 to TRBJ2-1; 8 bases agree with TRBD2. The J segment lost 2 bases and the V segment lost 5 bases, leaving 5 bases of the junction unmatched. The CDR3 is made up of 15 amino acids. The germline V gene encodes CDR1 LNHDA and CDR2 SQIVND (reference sequence). CDR3 loop: CASSPGTSAYNEQFF. The CDR3 nucleotides are TGTGCCAGTAGTCCCGGGACTAGTGCCTACAATGAGCAGTTCTTC.

This clone was seen more than once but under ten times. The rearrangement joins TRBV5-1 to TRBJ1-1, with D hard to call. Looked up from germline, CDR1 is SGHRS and CDR2 is YFSETQ. V lost 0 bases and J lost 1, with 7 bases in between. The CDR3 contains 14 residues. CDR3 sequence reads: CASSLVSGNTEAFF. The CDR3 DNA follows: TGCGCCAGCAGCTTGGTGTCAGGGAACACTGAAGCTTTCTTT.

This chain links TRBV2 with TRBJ1-2; 8 bases align to TRBD1. CDR3 size: 12 residues. V lost 6 bases and J lost 8; bases outside the gene matches: 5. From germline, CDR1 is SNHLY and CDR2 FYNNEI. In nucleotides, the CDR3 is TGTGCCAGCAGCACCACAGGGGGAGGCTACACCTTC. It codes for CASSTTGGGYTF. The full variable domain, with the rest looked up from reference TRBV2 and TRBJ1-2, is EPEVTQTPSHQVTQMGQEVILRCVPISNHLYFYWYRQILGQKVEFLVSFYNNEISEKSEIFDDQFSVERPDGSNFTLKIRSTKLEDSAMYFCASSTTGGGYTFGSGTRLTVV.

In its sample, this clone was seen a few times. This chain joins TRBV21-1 and TRBJ1-2. TRBV21-1 has pseudogene status. The CDR3 runs 13 residues. The CDR3 sequence: CASIRAGRFGYTF. The CDR3 coding sequence is TGTGCCAGCATCCGGGCCGGAAGGTTTGGCTACACCTTC.

The V and J genes are TRBV19 and TRBJ1-2; possibly TRBD1 for D (5 bases). The CDR3 contains 17 residues. Germline V lookup: CDR1 LNHDA, CDR2 SQIVND (reference sequence). Trimming removed 1 base from V and 2 bases from J, with 17 bases in between. CDR3 DNA sequence: TGTGCCAGTAGTATAGCCCCGTGGGACCTCCTGAACTATGGCTACACCTTC. Encoded protein: CASSIAPWDLLNYGYTF.

The rearrangement links TRBV6-6 to TRBJ1-5, with D possibly TRBD1 on 5 matching bases. The CDR3 consists of 13 residues. The germline V gene has CDR1 MNHNY and CDR2 SVGAGI (reference sequence). Trimming stripped 4 bases from V and 4 bases from J, with 8 bases between. This chain's CDR3 is CASSFDRNQPQHF. CDR3 bases: TGTGCCAGCAGTTTCGACAGAAATCAGCCCCAGCATTTT.

V and J are TRBV9 and TRBJ1-2; TRBD1 aligns across 8 bases. Trimming at V came to 4 bases and at J to 8 bases, leaving 10 bases not matched to a gene. Germline V CDR1 and CDR2: SGDLS, YYNGEE. CDR3 length: 14 amino acids. Here the CDR3 DNA reads TGTGCCAGCAGCTTCGACAGGGGCCGAGGGGGCTACACCTTC. Its translation is CASSFDRGRGGYTF.

The chain employs TRBV19 and TRBJ1-3; D remains ambiguous. The CDR3 has 12 residues. The germline V and J ends were trimmed by 5 bases and 2 bases, with 4 bases remaining between them. Germline lookup yields CDR1 LNHDA and CDR2 SQIVND (reference sequence). CDR3 in amino acids: CASSAPGNTIYF. DNA for the CDR3: TGTGCCAGTAGTGCCCCTGGAAACACCATATATTTT.

The gene calls are TRBV5-5 and TRBJ1-1; 9 bases agree with TRBD1. This CDR3 contains 18 residues. J gave up 11 bases and V 4 bases, and 24 bases lay outside the gene matches. Looked up from germline, CDR1 is SGHKS and CDR2 is YYEKEE (reference sequence). CDR3 bases: TGTGCCAGCAGCCAGTCTCGCTTTGAATTAGTCGGGGACAGGGACGCTTTCTTT. Translation: CASSQSRFELVGDRDAFF. Full variable domain (missing parts from reference TRBV5-5 and TRBJ1-1): DAGVTQSPTHLIKTRGQQVTLRCSPISGHKSVSWYQQVLGQGPQFIFQYYEKEERGRGNFPDRFSARQFPNYSSELNVNALLLGDSALYLCASSQSRFELVGDRDAFFGQGTRLTVV.

This clone turned up a few times. This chain links TRBV30 with TRBJ2-3; 9 bases line up with TRBD2. The CDR3 totals 14 residues. The junction had 1 base not matched to a gene; V was cut back by 2 bases and J by 1 base. CDR1 is GTSNPN and CDR2 is SVGIG in the germline V gene (reference sequence). CDR3 in amino acids: CAWSLAGGTDTQYF. The CDR3 nucleotides read TGTGCCTGGAGTTTAGCGGGGGGCACAGATACGCAGTATTTT.

The chain couples TRBV6-4 to TRBJ1-5; D is uncertain. Trimming left V 1 base short and J 6 bases short, with 7 bases between. The CDR3 covers 13 residues. The germline CDR1 and CDR2 sequences are MRHNA and SNTAGT. The CDR3 DNA reads TGTGCCAGCAGTGACTATTTAGGTCAGCCCCAGCATTTT. Its translation is CASSDYLGQPQHF.

The rearrangement uses TRBV30 and TRBJ1-3; D not certain. CDR3 length: 13 residues. Trimming shortened V by 4 bases and J by 0 bases, and 7 bases separated the two germline ends. Germline V gene data show CDR1 as GTSNPN and CDR2 as SVGIG (reference sequence). CDR3 sequence (DNA): TGTGCCTGGACGGCTTTCTCTGGAAACACCATATATTTT. This encodes CAWTAFSGNTIYF.